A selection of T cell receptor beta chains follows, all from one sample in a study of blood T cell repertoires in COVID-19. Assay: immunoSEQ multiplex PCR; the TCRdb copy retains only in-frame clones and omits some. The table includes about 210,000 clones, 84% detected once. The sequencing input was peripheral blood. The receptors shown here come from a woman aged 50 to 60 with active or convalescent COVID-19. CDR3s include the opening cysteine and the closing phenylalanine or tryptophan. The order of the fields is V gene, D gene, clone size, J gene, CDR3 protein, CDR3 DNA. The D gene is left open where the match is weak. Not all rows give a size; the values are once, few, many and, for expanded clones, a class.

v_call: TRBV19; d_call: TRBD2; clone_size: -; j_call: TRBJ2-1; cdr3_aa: CASSPWTSGIYNEQFF; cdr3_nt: TGTGCCAGTAGTCCCTGGACTAGCGGGATCTACAATGAGCAGTTCTTC
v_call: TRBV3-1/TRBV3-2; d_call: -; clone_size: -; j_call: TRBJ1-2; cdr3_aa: CASSQDGVQGTSYGYTF; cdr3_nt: TGTGCCAGCAGCCAAGATGGGGTACAGGGAACCAGCTATGGCTACACCTTC
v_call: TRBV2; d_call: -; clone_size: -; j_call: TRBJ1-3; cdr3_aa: CASRAFSGNTIYF; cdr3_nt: TGTGCCAGCAGGGCATTCTCTGGAAACACCATATATTTT
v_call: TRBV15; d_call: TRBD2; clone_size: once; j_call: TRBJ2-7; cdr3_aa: CATSGTSEEQYF; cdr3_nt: TGTGCCACCAGCGGGACTAGTGAAGAGCAGTACTTC
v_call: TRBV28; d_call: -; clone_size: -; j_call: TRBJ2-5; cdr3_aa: CASSLGGGRGKTQYF; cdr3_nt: TGTGCCAGCAGTTTAGGTGGGGGGAGAGGGAAGACCCAGTACTTC
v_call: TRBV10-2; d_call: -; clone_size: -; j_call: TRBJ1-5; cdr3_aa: CASSPGQINQPQHF; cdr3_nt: TGCGCCAGCAGTCCAGGACAGATCAATCAGCCCCAGCATTTT
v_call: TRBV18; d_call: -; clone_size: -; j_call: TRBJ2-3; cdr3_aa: CASSSRRALAGGTDTQYF; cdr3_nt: TGTGCCAGCTCCTCCCGGAGGGCGCTCGCCGGGGGCACAGATACGCAGTATTTT
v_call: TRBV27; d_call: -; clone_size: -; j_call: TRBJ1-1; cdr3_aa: CASKARGIQLRNTEAFF; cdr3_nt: TGTGCCAGCAAGGCCCGCGGGATCCAGCTCCGGAACACTGAAGCTTTCTTT
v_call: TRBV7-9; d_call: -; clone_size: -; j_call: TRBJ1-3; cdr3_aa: CASRTATVGNTIYF; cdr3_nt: TGTGCCAGCAGAACCGCAACGGTTGGAAACACCATATATTTT
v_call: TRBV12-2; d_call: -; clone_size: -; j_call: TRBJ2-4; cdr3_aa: CASRFGTSGIAKNIQYF; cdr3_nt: TGTGCAAGTCGCTTCGGGACTAGCGGGATTGCCAAAAACATTCAGTACTTC
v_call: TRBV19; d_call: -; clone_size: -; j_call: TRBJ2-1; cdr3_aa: CASSIVKVAGNNEQFF; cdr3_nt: TGTGCCAGTAGTATAGTGAAAGTAGCCGGGAACAATGAGCAGTTCTTC
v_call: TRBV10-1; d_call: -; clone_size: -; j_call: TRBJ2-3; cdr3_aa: CASSEAASHSTDTQYF; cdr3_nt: TGCGCCAGCAGTGAGGCGGCTAGCCACAGCACAGATACGCAGTATTTT
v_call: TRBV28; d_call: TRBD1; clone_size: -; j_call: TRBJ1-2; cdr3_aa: CASGYFTGQSYGYTF; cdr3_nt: TGTGCCAGCGGCTATTTTACGGGACAGTCGTATGGCTACACCTTC
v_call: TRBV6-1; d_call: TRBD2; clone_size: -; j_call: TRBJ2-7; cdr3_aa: CASSEGTSGSPPYEQYF; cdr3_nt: TGTGCCAGCAGTGAAGGGACTAGCGGGAGCCCCCCCTACGAGCAGTACTTC
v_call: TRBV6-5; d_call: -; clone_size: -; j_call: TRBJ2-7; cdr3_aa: CASRGATYEQYF; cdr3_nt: TGTGCCAGCAGGGGGGCAACCTACGAGCAGTACTTC
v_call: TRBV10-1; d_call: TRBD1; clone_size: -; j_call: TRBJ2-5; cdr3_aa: CASRDRGRGGETQYF; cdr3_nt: TGCGCCAGCAGGGACAGGGGGCGCGGCGGAGAGACCCAGTACTTC
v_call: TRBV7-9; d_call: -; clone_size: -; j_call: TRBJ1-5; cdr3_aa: CASSPGGTDQPQHF; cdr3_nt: TGTGCCAGCAGCCCCGGAGGGACGGATCAGCCCCAGCATTTT
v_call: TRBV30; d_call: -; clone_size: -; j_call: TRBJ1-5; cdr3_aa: CAWSVSRRGNQPQHF; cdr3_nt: TGTGCCTGGAGTGTAAGTCGACGGGGCAATCAGCCCCAGCATTTT
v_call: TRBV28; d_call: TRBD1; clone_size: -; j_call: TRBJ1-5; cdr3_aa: CASSFGRGLQPQHF; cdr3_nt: TGTGCCAGCAGCTTCGGCAGGGGGCTGCAGCCCCAGCATTTT
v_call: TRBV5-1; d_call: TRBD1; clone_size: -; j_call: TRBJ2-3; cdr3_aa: CASAIRDRGEADTQYF; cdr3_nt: TGCGCCAGCGCAATCCGGGACAGGGGGGAGGCAGATACGCAGTATTTT
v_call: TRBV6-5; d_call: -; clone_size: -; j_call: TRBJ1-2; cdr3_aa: CASSIAAGWGYTF; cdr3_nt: TGTGCCAGCAGTATAGCGGCAGGGTGGGGCTACACCTTC
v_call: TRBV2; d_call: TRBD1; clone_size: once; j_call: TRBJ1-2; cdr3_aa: CASSVQGAAYGYTF; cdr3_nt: TGTGCCAGCAGTGTACAGGGGGCGGCCTATGGCTACACCTTC
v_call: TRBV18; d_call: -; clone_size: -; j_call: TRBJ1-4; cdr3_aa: CASSLRQPATNEKLFF; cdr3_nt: TGTGCCAGCTCACTACGACAGCCTGCAACTAATGAAAAACTGTTTTTT
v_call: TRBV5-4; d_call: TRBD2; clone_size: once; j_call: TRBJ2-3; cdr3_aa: CASSAEGRGAARDTQYF; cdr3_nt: TGTGCCAGCAGCGCCGAGGGGCGGGGGGCAGCAAGAGATACGCAGTATTTT
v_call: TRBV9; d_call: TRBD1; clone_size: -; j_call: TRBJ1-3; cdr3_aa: CASSARTGSGVDF; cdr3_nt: TGTGCCAGCAGCGCTCGGACAGGGTCGGGGGTGGATTTT
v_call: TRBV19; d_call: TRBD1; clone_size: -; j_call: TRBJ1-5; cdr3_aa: CASSIDGQGKGNQPQHF; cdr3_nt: TGTGCCAGTAGTATAGATGGACAGGGAAAGGGGAATCAGCCCCAGCATTTT
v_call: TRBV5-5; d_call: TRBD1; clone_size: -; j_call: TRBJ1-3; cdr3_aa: CASSSRTGAVSGNTIYF; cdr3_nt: TGTGCCAGCAGCTCTCGGACAGGGGCCGTCTCTGGAAACACCATATATTTT
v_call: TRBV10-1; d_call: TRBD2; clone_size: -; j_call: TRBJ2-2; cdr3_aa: CASSDQGLAGGRTGELFF; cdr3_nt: TGCGCCAGCAGTGACCAGGGACTAGCGGGGGGGCGAACCGGGGAGCTGTTTTTT
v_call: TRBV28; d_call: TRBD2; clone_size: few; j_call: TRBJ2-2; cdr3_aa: CASSFASGYTGELFF; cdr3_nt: TGTGCCAGCAGTTTCGCTAGCGGATACACCGGGGAGCTGTTTTTT
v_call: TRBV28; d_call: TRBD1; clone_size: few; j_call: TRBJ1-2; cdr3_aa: CASSLLTGSGRGYTF; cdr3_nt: TGTGCCAGCAGTTTGCTGACAGGGTCCGGGCGCGGCTACACCTTC
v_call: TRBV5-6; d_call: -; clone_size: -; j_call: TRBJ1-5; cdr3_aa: CASSGGLRNQPQHF; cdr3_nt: TGTGCCAGCAGCGGGGGCCTTAGAAATCAGCCCCAGCATTTT
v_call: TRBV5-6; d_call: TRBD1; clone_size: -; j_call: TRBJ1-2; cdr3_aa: CASTLRGPLYGYTF; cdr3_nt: TGTGCCAGCACCTTAAGGGGGCCCCTCTATGGCTACACCTTC
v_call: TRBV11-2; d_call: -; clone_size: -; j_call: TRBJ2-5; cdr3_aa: CASSLVVARQETQYF; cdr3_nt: TGTGCCAGCAGCTTAGTCGTGGCCAGGCAAGAGACCCAGTACTTC
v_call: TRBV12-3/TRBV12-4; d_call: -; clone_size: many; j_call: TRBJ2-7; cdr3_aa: CASSFYPGEQYF; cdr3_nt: TGTGCCAGCAGTTTCTACCCGGGCGAGCAGTACTTC
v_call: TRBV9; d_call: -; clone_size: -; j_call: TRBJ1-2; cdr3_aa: CASSAEGGQGYGYTF; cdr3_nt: TGTGCCAGCAGCGCCGAGGGGGGGCAAGGCTATGGCTACACCTTC
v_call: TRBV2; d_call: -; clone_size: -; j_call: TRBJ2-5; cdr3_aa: CASSGRGETQYF; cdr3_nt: TGTGCCAGCAGTGGGAGGGGAGAGACCCAGTACTTC
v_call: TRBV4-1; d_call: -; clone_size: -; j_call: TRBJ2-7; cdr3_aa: CASSQGGIEQYF; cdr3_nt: TGCGCCAGCAGCCAAGGAGGGATCGAGCAGTACTTC
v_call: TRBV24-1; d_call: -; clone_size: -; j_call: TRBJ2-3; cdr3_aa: CATSDSLREAKDTDTQYF; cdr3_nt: TGTGCCACCAGTGATTCCCTCAGGGAAGCGAAAGACACAGATACGCAGTATTTT
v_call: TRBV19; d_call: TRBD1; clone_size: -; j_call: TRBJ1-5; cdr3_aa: CASSIVQGHQPQHF; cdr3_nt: TGTGCCAGTAGTATAGTACAGGGGCATCAGCCCCAGCATTTT
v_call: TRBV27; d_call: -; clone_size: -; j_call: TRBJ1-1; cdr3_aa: CASSLKQGAEAFF; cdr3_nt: TGTGCCAGCAGTTTGAAACAGGGCGCTGAAGCTTTCTTT
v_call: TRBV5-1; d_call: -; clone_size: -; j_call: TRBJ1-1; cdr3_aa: CASSFQPVDMNTEAFF; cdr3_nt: TGCGCCAGCAGCTTTCAACCCGTGGACATGAACACTGAAGCTTTCTTT
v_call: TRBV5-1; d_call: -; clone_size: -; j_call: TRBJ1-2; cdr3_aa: CASSFNFNYGYTF; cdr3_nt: TGCGCCAGCAGCTTTAATTTCAACTATGGCTACACCTTC
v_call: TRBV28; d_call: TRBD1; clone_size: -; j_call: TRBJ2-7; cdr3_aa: CASSFRQGVLPSSYEQYF; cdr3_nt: TGTGCCAGCAGTTTCCGACAGGGGGTGCTGCCGAGCTCCTACGAGCAGTACTTC
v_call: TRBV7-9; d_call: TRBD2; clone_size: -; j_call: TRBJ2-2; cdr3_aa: CASGLAGGNTGELFF; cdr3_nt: TGTGCCAGCGGACTAGCGGGGGGCAACACCGGGGAGCTGTTTTTT